This T cell receptor beta chain comes out of a study of OX40 agonist ivuxolimab in advanced cancers. Only a few counts were recorded for this clone. The antigen remains unidentified. This table comes from immunoSEQ multiplex PCR, and its TCRdb copy is limited to in-frame clones, with some not included. Among approximately 65,000 clones, about nine tenths were seen once, and the ten largest hold 0.3% to 0.4%. The CDR3 extends over 17 amino acids. V lost 3 bases and J lost 5; bases outside the gene matches: 11. CDR1 and CDR2 from the germline V gene are SGHVS and FQNEAQ. General study findings and limits: Averaged across samples, CD8+ T cells carried more expanded clones than CD4+ did.

The sequences come from CD4+ or CD8+ T cells sorted from blood, collected in a trial of the OX40 agonist ivuxolimab. The sequence came from an adult with an advanced solid tumor such as melanoma, head and neck, liver or kidney cancer. This chain connects TRBV7-8 to TRBJ1-5; 9 bases align to TRBD1. The CDR3 sequence is CASSFSTGTGSHQPQHF. The CDR3 region has the DNA TGTGCCAGCAGCTTCTCTACCGGGACAGGGAGCCATCAGCCCCAGCATTTT. Using reference TRBV7-8 and TRBJ1-5 for the parts outside the CDR3, the full variable domain is GAGVSQSPRYKVAKRGQDVALRCDPISGHVSLFWYQQALGQGPEFLTYFQNEAQLDKSGLPSDRFFAERPEGSVSTLKIQRTQQEDSAVYLCASSFSTGTGSHQPQHFGDGTRLSIL.